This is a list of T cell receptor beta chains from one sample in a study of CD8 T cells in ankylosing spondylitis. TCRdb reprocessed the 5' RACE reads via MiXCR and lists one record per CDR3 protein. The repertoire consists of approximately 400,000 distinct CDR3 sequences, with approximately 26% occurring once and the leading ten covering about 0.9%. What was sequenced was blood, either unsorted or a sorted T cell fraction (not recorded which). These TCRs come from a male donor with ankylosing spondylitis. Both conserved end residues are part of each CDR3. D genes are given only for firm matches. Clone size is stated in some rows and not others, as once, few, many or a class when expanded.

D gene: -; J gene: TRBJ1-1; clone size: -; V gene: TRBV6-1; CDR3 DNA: TGTGCCAGCAGTGCCCGCCAAGGCACTATGAACACTGAAGCTTTCTTT; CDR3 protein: CASSARQGTMNTEAFF
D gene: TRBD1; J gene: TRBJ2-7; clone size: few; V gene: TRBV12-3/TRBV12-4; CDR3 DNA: TGTGCCAGCAGTCCTCGACAGGGAAGCCTCGAGCAGTACTTC; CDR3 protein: CASSPRQGSLEQYF
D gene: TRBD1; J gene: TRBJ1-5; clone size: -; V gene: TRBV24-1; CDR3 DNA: TGTGCCACCAGCCGGGGACAGGGTGCGGGCAATCAGCCCCAGCATTTT; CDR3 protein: CATSRGQGAGNQPQHF
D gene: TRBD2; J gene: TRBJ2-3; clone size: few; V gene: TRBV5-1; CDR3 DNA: TGCGCCAGCAGCCCATCAGGACTAGCATCGGGGACAGATACGCAGTATTTT; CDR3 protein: CASSPSGLASGTDTQYF
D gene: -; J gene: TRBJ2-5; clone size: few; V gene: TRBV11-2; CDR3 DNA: TGTGCCAGCAGCTTTGGATTCCAAGAGACCCAGTACTTC; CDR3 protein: CASSFGFQETQYF
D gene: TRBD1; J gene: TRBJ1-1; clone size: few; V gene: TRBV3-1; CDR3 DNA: TGTGCCAGCAGCAAAACAGGGGGGACTGAAGCTTTCTTT; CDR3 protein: CASSKTGGTEAFF
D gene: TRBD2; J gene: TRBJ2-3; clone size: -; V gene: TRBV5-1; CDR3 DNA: TGCGCCAGCAGCTTGCCGCCTACGCCGACTAGCGGATACACAGATACGCAGTATTTT; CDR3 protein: CASSLPPTPTSGYTDTQYF
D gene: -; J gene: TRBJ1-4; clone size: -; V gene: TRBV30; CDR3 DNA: TGTGCCTGGAGTTGGACGAATGGCGGAAAACTGTTTTTT; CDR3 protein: CAWSWTNGGKLFF
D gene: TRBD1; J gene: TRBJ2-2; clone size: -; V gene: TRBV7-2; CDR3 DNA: TGTGCCAGCACCCCGACAGGGGCCGGGGAGCTGTTTTTT; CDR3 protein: CASTPTGAGELFF
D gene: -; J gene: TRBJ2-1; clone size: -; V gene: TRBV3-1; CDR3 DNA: TGTGCCAGCAGCACTCCTACACTGTACAATGAGCAGTTCTTC; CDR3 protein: CASSTPTLYNEQFF
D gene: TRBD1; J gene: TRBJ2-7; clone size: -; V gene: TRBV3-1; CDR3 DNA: TGTGCCAGCAGCCAGACGGGCCGGGACAGGGTCTACGAGCAGTACTTC; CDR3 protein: CASSQTGRDRVYEQYF
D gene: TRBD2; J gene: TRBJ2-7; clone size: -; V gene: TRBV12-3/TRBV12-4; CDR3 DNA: TGTGCCAGCAGGGGCGGACTAGCATCTTCCTACGAGCAGTACTTC; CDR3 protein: CASRGGLASSYEQYF
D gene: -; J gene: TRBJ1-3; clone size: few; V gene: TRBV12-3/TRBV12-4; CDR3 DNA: TGTGCCAGCACCATCCTGGGCTCTGGAAACACCATATATTTT; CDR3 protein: CASTILGSGNTIYF
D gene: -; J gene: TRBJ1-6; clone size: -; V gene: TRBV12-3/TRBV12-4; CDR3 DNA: TGTGCCAGCACCCTGGGTCTATCACACCTCCACTTT; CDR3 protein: CASTLGLSHLHF
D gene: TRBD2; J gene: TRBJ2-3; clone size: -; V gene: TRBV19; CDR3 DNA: TGTGCCAGTAGTCCTAGCGGGGTCCCAGATACGCAGTATTTT; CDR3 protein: CASSPSGVPDTQYF
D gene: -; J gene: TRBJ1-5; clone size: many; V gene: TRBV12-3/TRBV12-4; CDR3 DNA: TGTGCCAGCAGTTTTGAGGGCAGCAATCAGCCCCAGCATTTT; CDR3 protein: CASSFEGSNQPQHF
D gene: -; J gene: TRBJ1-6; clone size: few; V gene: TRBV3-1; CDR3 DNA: TGTGCCAGCAGCCAAGATGGAGGGGGAAATTCACCCCTCCACTTT; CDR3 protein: CASSQDGGGNSPLHF
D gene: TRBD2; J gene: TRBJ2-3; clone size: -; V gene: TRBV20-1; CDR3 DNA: TGCAGTGCTAGTTTCGGGAGGAGCACAGATACGCAGTATTTT; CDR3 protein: CSASFGRSTDTQYF
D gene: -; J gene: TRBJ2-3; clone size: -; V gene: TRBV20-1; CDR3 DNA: TGCAGTGCTAGAGATCTCGCAGGGGCAGGGCAGTATTTT; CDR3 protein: CSARDLAGAGQYF
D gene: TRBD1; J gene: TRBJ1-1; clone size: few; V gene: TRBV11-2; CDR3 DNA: TGTGCCAGCAGCAAACGTCCCGGGACAGGGGAAGTGGGGACTGAAGCTTTCTTT; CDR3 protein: CASSKRPGTGEVGTEAFF
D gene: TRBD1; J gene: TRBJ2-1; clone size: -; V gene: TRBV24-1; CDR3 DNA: TGTGCCACCAGTGAGGACAGGGCGAGAGGGAATGAGCAGTTCTTC; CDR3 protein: CATSEDRARGNEQFF
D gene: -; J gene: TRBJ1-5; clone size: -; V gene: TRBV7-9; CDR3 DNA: TGTGCCAGCAGCCGAGGGTCGTCGACGAGGAATCAGCCCCAGCATTTT; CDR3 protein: CASSRGSSTRNQPQHF
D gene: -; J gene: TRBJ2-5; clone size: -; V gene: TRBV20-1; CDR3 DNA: TGCAGTGCTAGGCCTGGGGGGAAAGAGACCCAGTACTTC; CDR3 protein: CSARPGGKETQYF
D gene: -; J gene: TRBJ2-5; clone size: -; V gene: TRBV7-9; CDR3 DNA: TGTGCCAGCAGGCCCAGAGGACAAGAGACCCAGTACTTC; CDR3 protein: CASRPRGQETQYF
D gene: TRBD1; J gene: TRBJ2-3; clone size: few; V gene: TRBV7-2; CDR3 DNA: TGTGCCAGCAGCCGAGGTCAGGGGGCCAAAGATACGCAGTATTTT; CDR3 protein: CASSRGQGAKDTQYF
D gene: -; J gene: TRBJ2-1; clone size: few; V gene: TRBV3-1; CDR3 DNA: TGTGCCAGCAGCCGGGACGGCCCCCCGGATGAGCAGTTCTTC; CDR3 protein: CASSRDGPPDEQFF
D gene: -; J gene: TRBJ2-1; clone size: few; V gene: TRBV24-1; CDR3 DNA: TGTGCCACCAGTGATTTGACCGGCGCGGATGAGCAGTTCTTC; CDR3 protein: CATSDLTGADEQFF
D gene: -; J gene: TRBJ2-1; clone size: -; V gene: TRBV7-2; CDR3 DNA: TGTGCCAGCAGCTTAGTTGCCGGGTATGACTACAATGAGCAGTTCTTC; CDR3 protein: CASSLVAGYDYNEQFF
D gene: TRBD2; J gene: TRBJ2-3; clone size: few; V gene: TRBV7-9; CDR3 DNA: TGTGCCAGCAGCTCAGCCCACGAGCGGGAGGGCCTAGATACGCAGTATTTT; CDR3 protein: CASSSAHEREGLDTQYF
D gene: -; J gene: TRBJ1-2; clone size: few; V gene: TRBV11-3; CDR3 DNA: TGTGCCAGCAGCTCGTTCAGATACGGCTACACCTTC; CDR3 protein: CASSSFRYGYTF
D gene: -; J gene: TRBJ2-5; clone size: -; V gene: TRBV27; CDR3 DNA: TGTGCCAGCAGTGCCCGGGGGAGTCCCCAAGAGACCCAGTACTTC; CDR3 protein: CASSARGSPQETQYF
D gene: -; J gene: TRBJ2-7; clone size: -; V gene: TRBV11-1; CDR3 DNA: TGTGCCAGCAGCTTAGGGACTACGAGCTCCTACGAGCAGTACTTC; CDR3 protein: CASSLGTTSSYEQYF